This TCR beta chain appears in the sequencing data of a study of molecular identifiers for immune sequencing clone quantification. Study information: In replicates, RNA from around 20,000 or 100,000 naive CD8 cells was divided five ways and four parts were sequenced.

Germline lookup yields CDR1 SEHNR and CDR2 FQNEAQ (reference sequence). The CDR3 loop spans 14 amino acids. As CD8+CD4-CCR7+CD45RA+ cells, naive CD8 T cells were sorted. TCR libraries were built in bulk with a published protocol and specific TCR primers. One entry per CDR3 protein, called by TCRdb with MiXCR from the PCR reads. The table includes around 460,000 distinct CDR3 sequences, roughly 24% detected once. This clonotype was picked up a small number of times. One end of the junction varies from germline; a read error may be responsible. This rearrangement joins TRBV7-9 to TRBJ2-2; no reliable D call. The sequence came from a human donor in good health. Some libraries in this study had Jurkat cell RNA spiked in. Sequencing used naive CD8+ T cells from blood, with Jurkat cell RNA spiked in. Subset reported: FACS-sorted CD8+CD4-CCR7+CD45RA+ naive T cells. CDR3 loop: CASSLGRNTEELFF. The CDR3 DNA sequence: TGTGCCAGCAGCTTAGGTCGAAACACCGAGGAGCTGTTTTTT. Filled out from reference TRBV7-9 and TRBJ2-2, the complete variable domain reads DTGVSQNPRHKITKRGQNVTFRCDPISEHNRLYWYRQTLGQGPEFLTYFQNEAQLEKSRLLSDRFSAERPKGSFSTLEIQRTEQGDSAMYLCASSLGRNTEELFFGEGSRLTVL.